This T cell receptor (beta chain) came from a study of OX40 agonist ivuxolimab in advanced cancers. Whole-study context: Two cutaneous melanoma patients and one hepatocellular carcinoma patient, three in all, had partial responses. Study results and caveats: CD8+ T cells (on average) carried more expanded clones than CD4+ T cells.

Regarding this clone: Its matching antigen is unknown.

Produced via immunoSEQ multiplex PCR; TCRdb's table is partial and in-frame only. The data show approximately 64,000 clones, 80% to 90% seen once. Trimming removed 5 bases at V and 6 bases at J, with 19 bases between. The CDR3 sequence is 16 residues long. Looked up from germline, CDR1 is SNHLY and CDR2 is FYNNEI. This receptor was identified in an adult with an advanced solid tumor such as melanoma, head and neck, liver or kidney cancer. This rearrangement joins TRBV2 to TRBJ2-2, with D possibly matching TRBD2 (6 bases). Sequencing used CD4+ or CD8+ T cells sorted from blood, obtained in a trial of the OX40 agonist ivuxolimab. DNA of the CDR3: TGTGCCAGCAGTTCGGGGAGTGCGGGGTTGCCCGGGGAGCTGTTTTTT. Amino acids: CASSSGSAGLPGELFF.